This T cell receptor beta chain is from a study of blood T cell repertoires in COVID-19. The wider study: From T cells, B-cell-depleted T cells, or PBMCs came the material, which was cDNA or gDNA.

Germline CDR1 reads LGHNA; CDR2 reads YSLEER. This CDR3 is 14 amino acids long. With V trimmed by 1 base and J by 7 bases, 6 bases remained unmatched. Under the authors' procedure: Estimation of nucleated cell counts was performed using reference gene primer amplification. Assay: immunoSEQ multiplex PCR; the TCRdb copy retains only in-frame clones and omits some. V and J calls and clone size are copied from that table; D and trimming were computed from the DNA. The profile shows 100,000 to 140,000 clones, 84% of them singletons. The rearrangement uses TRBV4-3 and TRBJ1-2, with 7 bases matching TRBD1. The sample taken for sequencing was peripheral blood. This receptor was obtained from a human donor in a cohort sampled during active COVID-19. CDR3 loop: CASSQGQDRIGYTF. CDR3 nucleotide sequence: TGCGCCAGCAGCCAAGGTCAGGACAGGATTGGCTACACCTTC.